This TCR beta chain is drawn from a study of early T cells in non-severe SARS-CoV-2 infection. TCRdb re-derived calls from the 5' RACE reads in MiXCR, one entry per CDR3 protein. The repertoire holds 100,000 to 120,000 distinct CDR3 sequences, over 10% seen once, with approximately 4% in the top ten. In its sample, this clonotype was seen many times. The CDR3 has 19 amino acids. Germline assignment: CDR1 SGHVS and CDR2 FQNEAQ. Trimming removed 5 bases from V and 7 bases from J; junction bases left unmatched: 25. The specimen was whole blood, collected at baseline. The chain employs TRBV7-8 and TRBJ1-1; 7 nucleotides match TRBD1. The clonotype comes from an adult who was a healthcare worker with PCR-confirmed SARS-CoV-2 infection or an uninfected control (not recorded which). This CDR3 is CASSPNSDRQLPPGIEAFF. The CDR3 region has the DNA TGTGCCAGCAGCCCAAACTCGGACAGGCAACTCCCTCCGGGTATTGAAGCTTTCTTT.